This T cell receptor beta chain emerged from a study of blood T cell repertoires in COVID-19. Turning to the study itself: The study drew acute and convalescent COVID-19 samples from the United States, Italy and Spain. PBMCs, B-cell-depleted T cells, or T cells were the source of the cDNA or gDNA that made up the material.

Deletions cut 3 bases from V and 5 bases from J, with 23 bases between. The CDR3 sequence is 18 residues long. Germline loops: CDR1 LNHDA, CDR2 SQIVND (reference sequence). The method was immunoSEQ multiplex PCR; TCRdb's version includes in-frame clones alone and lacks a portion of them. Among more than 90,000 clones listed, roughly 86% were seen once. V usage is TRBV19 and J usage is TRBJ1-5; tentative D call: TRBD1 (6 bases). Sequences were obtained from peripheral blood. This TCR came from a man aged 40-50 years with acute or convalescent COVID-19. CDR3 sequence (DNA): TGTGCCAGTAGTATGCGGGTCGGGGGGCAGGGTTACGATCAGCCCCAGCATTTT. It yields the protein CASSMRVGGQGYDQPQHF.